This T cell receptor (beta chain) was recorded in a study of T-cell memory formation after mild COVID-19. Across the whole study: TCR clusters were mostly confined to one donor each.

This CDR3 is built from 16 residues. Germline CDR1 is SEHNR and CDR2 is FQNEAQ (reference sequence). The ends lost 6 bases at V and 0 bases at J; junction bases unmatched: 7. TCR alpha and TCR beta cDNA libraries carrying sample barcodes and UMIs were produced by 5'RACE using constant-segment primers. Via MiXCR, TCRdb re-called the 5' RACE reads, giving one row per CDR3 protein. The repertoire has some 180,000 distinct CDR3 sequences, 13% of them found once; the top ten carry about 3.3%. This clonotype was seen ten or more times. Antigen: not known. Overall study results and limits: CD4+ contracting clones were mainly CM and EM; CD8+ ones, EMRA. Clones shrinking from day 15 to 85 showed even CD4/CD8 mixes; later expanders tilted CD4+.

V and J are TRBV7-9 and TRBJ2-2; the match to TRBD2 covers 7 bases. This receptor was identified in a young man who had mild COVID-19 (a few samples of this study predate the infection). Cell type and time point are not known. Sequenced input: PBMCs or a T cell subset sorted from them (not recorded which). CDR3 in DNA: TGTGCCAGCAGTTATTCAGCGGGGACGAACACCGGGGAGCTGTTTTTT. Residues: CASSYSAGTNTGELFF.